The T cell receptor (beta chain) under discussion was sequenced for a study of long-term antiretroviral therapy in people with HIV. Overall study results and limits: ART preceded a rise in diversity that nonetheless stayed lower than in transplant donor controls. Whereas controls had wider CDR3 length ranges, HIV repertoires had narrower ones.

Remarks on this clone: The antigen is not known.

With survey level as its setting, the immunoSEQ assay was v3.0. The assay was immunoSEQ multiplex PCR, and TCRdb's table has in-frame clones only and misses some. The data show some 20,000 clones, about 78% seen once. The TCR sequence derives from a woman between 25 and 40 years old with HIV. The material was unsorted PBMCs, obtained 2.9 years after starting antiretroviral therapy.

The CDR3 sequence: CASRQPTGEVYGYTF. The DNA of the CDR3 is TGTGCCAGTAGGCAGCCGACAGGGGAGGTCTATGGCTACACCTTC. The chain combines TRBV19 with TRBJ1-2; 8 nucleotides match TRBD1. Germline values: CDR1 LNHDA, CDR2 SQIVND (reference sequence). This CDR3 contains 15 residues. V lost 6 bases to trimming and J lost 4 bases; unmatched junction nucleotides: 10.